This T cell receptor (beta chain) was profiled in a study of T cell repertoires in cytomegalovirus infection. About the research overall: In public TCR beta signatures, there were indications of both CMV infection and matching HLA type. Study findings and constraints: Individuals carrying CMV plus the relevant HLA were identified by cumulative frequency of public TCR beta families. CMV-specific TCR beta clonotypes restricted by HLA-C dominated the ex vivo response.

TCRdb called the reads again in MiXCR, with one record for every CDR3 protein. The sample shows approximately 250,000 distinct CDR3 sequences, around 9% of them seen only once. In regard to this clonotype: The antigen is not known.

Germline V gene lookup returns CDR1 LNHDA and CDR2 SQIVND (reference sequence). Trimming stripped 3 bases from V and 1 base from J, with 9 bases between. The CDR3 runs to 14 residues. This sequence was found in a human donor in good health (CMV status not recorded). Some clones in this sample may be carry-over from other donors' samples. The source material was PBMCs. The chain links TRBV19 to TRBJ1-1, with a tentative D call TRBD1 (5 bases). CDR3 residues: CASSMGVTNTEAFF. DNA for the CDR3: TGTGCCAGTAGTATGGGGGTTACGAACACTGAAGCTTTCTTT.